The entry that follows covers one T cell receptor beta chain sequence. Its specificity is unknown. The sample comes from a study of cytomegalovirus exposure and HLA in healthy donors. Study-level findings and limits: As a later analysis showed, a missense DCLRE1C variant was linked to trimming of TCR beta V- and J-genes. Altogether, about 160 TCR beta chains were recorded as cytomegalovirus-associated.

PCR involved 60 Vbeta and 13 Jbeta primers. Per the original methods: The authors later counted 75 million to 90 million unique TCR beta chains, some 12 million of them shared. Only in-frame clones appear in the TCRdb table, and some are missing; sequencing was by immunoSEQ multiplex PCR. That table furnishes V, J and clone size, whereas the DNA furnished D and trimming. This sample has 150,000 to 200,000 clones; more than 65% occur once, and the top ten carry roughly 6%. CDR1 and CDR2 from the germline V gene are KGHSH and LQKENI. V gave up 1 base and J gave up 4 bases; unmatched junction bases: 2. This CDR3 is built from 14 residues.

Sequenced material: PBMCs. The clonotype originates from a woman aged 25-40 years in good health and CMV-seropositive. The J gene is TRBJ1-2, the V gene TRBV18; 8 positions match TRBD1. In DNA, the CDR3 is TGTGCCAGCTCACCACAGGGACAGGTCTATGGCTACACCTTC. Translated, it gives CASSPQGQVYGYTF.